This T cell receptor beta chain came from a study of human T cells and chemical hapten exposure. Turning to the study itself: Diagnoses of alopecia areata, totalis or universalis occurred in mostly female patients. General study points: TCRs above 1 in 1000 frequency did not change with DPC sensitization.

Individual cDNA molecules received unique molecular identifiers in the library. Original methodology: With a range of 23,224 to 690,600, the median per sample was about 92,000 TCRs. TCRdb re-derived calls from the RACE reads in MiXCR, one entry per CDR3 protein. These V and J calls are TCRdb output, not the study's own analysis. This sample carries roughly 380,000 distinct CDR3 sequences, 4.8% of them seen once, and the ten largest clones take 2% to 2.5%. Time point denoted: patch test 1, 2 weeks after DPC sensitization. Documented treatment: therapeutic diphenylcyclopropenone sensitization with weekly scalp DPC. This clonotype appeared many times. The antigen remains undetermined. This CDR3 is built from 15 residues. Germline CDR1 and CDR2: SGHTA and FQGNSA. V trimming: 3 bases; J trimming: 9 bases; junction bases outside the gene matches: 7.

J is TRBJ2-1 and V is TRBV7-2; 11 bases agree with TRBD2. The source material was whole blood, sampled in connection with sensitization to the hapten diphenylcyclopropenone (DPC). The TCR comes from a woman in her 50s with alopecia areata. Some clones in this sample may be carry-over from other donors' samples. The CDR3 DNA reads TGTGCCAGCAGCTTCCTCACTAGCGGGGGCAGTGAGCAGTTCTTC. It codes for CASSFLTSGGSEQFF.